This T cell receptor beta chain was identified in a study of blood T cell repertoires in COVID-19. This clone was recorded a few times. The repertoire was sequenced with immunoSEQ multiplex PCR; TCRdb's copy has only in-frame clones and lacks some. The table shows approximately 70,000 clones, with around 87% occurring only once. Source material: peripheral blood. This clonotype originated in a man between 45 and 60 years old with active COVID-19.

The CDR3 loop is CASGDLFSYNSPLHF. The CDR3 coding sequence is TGTGCCAGTGGCGACTTGTTCTCCTATAATTCACCCCTCCACTTT. V and J are TRBV19 and TRBJ1-6; no definite D call. CDR1 is LNHDA, CDR2 SQIVND, per germline (reference sequence). The CDR3 length is 15 residues. V lost 8 bases, J lost 0 bases, and 11 bases lay in between.